This T cell receptor beta chain was profiled in a study of a mutant IDH1 vaccine in newly diagnosed glioma. Produced via immunoSEQ multiplex PCR; TCRdb's table is partial and in-frame only. The data show 75,000 to 95,000 clones, roughly 90% seen once. Turning to this clone: The antigen remains unidentified.

Per the germline V gene, CDR1 is SGHAT and CDR2 is FQDESV (reference sequence). Trimming took 1 base from V and 2 from J, leaving 8 bases between them. The CDR3 loop spans 14 amino acids. Regarding time point: week 47, end of study. The content of each vaccine dose was 300 ug of mutant IDH1 20-mer peptide, and topical imiquimod accompanied it. The chain is built from TRBV11-1 and TRBJ1-1; D is unresolved. The specimen comprised PBMCs, sampled from a glioma patient whose treatment included an IDH1 peptide vaccine. The source of this sequence is a woman aged 50 to 65 with glioma. The CDR3 region is CASSLDRLNTEAFF. DNA of the CDR3: TGTGCCAGCAGCTTAGACCGGCTAAACACTGAAGCTTTCTTT.